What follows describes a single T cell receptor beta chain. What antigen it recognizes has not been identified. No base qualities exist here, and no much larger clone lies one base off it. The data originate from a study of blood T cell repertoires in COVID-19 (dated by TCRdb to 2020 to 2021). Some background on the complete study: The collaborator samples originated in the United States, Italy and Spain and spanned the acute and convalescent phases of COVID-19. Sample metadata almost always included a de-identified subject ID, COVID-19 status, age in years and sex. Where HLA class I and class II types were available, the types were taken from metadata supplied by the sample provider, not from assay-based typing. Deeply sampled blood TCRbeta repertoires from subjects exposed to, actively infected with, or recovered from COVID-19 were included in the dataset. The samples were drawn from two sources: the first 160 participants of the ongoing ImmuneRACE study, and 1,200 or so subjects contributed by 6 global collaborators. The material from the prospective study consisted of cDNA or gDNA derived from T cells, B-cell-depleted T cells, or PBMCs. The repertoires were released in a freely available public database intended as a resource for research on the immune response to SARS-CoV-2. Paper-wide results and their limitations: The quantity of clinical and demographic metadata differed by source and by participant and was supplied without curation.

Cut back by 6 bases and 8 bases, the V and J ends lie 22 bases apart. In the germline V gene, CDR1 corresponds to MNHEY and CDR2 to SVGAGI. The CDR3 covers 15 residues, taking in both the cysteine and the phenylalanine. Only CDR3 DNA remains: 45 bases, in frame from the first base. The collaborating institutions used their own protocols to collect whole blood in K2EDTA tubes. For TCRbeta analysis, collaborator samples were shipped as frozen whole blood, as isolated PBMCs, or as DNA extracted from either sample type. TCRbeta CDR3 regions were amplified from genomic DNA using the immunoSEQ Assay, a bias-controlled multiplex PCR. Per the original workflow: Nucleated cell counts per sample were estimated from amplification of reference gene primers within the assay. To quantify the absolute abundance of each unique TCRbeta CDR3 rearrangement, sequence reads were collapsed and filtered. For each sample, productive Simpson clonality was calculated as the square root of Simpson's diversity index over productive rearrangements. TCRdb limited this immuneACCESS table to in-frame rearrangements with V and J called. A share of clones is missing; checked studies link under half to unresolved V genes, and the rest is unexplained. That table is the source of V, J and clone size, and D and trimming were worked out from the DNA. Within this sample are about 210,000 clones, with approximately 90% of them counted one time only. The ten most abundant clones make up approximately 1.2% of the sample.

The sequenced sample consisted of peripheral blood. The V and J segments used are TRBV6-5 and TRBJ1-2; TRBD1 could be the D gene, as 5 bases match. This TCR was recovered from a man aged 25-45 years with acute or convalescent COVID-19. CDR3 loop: CASSDWLSLGHGYTF. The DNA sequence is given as TGTGCCAGCAGCGACTGGTTGTCCCTGGGGCACGGCTACACCTTC.